The sequence of this T cell receptor beta chain was determined in a study of glioma-infiltrating T cells after dendritic cell vaccination. Study at large: Autologous tumor lysate was loaded overnight onto monocyte-derived dendritic cells grown about 7 days with IL-4 and GM-CSF.

V was shortened by 1 base and J by 5 bases, with 14 bases between the two germline ends. CDR1 is LNHNV and CDR2 is YYDKDF in the germline V gene (reference sequence). This CDR3 has 16 amino acids. The time point denotes: after dendritic cell vaccination, including at tumor progression/relapse. PBMC sampling occurred before vaccination, two weeks after the third dose, and at progression. Clones were read by immunoSEQ multiplex PCR, and TCRdb kept only the in-frame ones, dropping some. The table shows some 60,000 clones, with approximately 80% occurring only once. The V and J genes are TRBV15 and TRBJ1-4; D is undetermined. The source was blood, collected after dendritic cell vaccination. This sequence was found in a human donor with glioblastoma. The CDR3 nucleotides are TGTGCCACCAGCAGAGTACAACCTCGGAGGAATGAAAAACTGTTTTTT. Its translation: CATSRVQPRRNEKLFF.